This T cell receptor beta chain stems from a study of OX40 agonist ivuxolimab in advanced cancers. Whole-study context: The treatment was a fully human IgG2 OX40 agonist, ivuxolimab. Broader study findings: Among some nonresponders, normalized T-cell clonal expansion was also low. The mean number of expanded clones was higher in CD8+ T cells than in CD4+.

Profiling relied on immunoSEQ multiplex PCR, and the TCRdb table lists in-frame clones only, not all of them. The repertoire has 80,000 or so clones, 89% of them found once; the top ten carry roughly 0.18%. Per germline, CDR1 LNHDA and CDR2 SQIVND (reference sequence). V was cut by 3 bases and J by 2 bases, with 7 bases left in between. CDR3 length: 13 amino acids. As to this clone: What it binds is not known.

Sequenced material: CD4+ or CD8+ T cells sorted from blood, taken in a trial of the OX40 agonist ivuxolimab. The genes are TRBV19 and TRBJ1-1; D remains unclear. This TCR derives from an adult with an advanced solid tumor such as melanoma, head and neck, liver or kidney cancer. The chain's CDR3 is CASSMIPNTEAFF. The CDR3 region has the DNA TGTGCCAGTAGTATGATCCCTAACACTGAAGCTTTCTTT.